A selection of T cell receptor beta chains follows, all from one sample in a study of glioma-infiltrating T cells after dendritic cell vaccination. The protocol was immunoSEQ multiplex PCR, while the TCRdb copy is restricted to in-frame clones and leaves out a portion. This table has 72,000 or so clones, around 86% appearing once. The sequenced sample was blood, obtained after dendritic cell vaccination. Receptor source: a human donor with glioblastoma. The CDR3 runs from the conserved cysteine through the conserved F or W. The D gene is left open where the match is weak. For some rows the clone size is stated as once, few or many, or as a class when expanded; others skip it.

j_call: TRBJ1-5
cdr3_length: 15
v_call: TRBV7-6
d_call: .
clone_size: .
cdr3_aa: CASSFGERSNQPQHF
cdr3_nt: TGTGCCAGCAGCTTCGGGGAGAGGAGCAATCAGCCCCAGCATTTT

j_call: TRBJ2-2
cdr3_length: 13
v_call: TRBV5-1
d_call: .
clone_size: .
cdr3_aa: CASRGLQGGELFF
cdr3_nt: TGCGCCAGCAGGGGCCTTCAGGGCGGGGAGCTGTTTTTT

j_call: TRBJ1-3
cdr3_length: 18
v_call: TRBV19
d_call: .
clone_size: .
cdr3_aa: CASSTIPGSSYSGNTIYF
cdr3_nt: TGTGCCAGTAGTACCATCCCTGGTAGTTCGTACTCTGGAAACACCATATATTTT

j_call: TRBJ2-5
cdr3_length: 15
v_call: TRBV6-5
d_call: TRBD1
clone_size: once
cdr3_aa: CASSSPGQGKETQYF
cdr3_nt: TGTGCCAGCAGTTCGCCGGGACAGGGGAAAGAGACCCAGTACTTC

j_call: TRBJ1-1
cdr3_length: 18
v_call: TRBV5-6
d_call: TRBD1
clone_size: .
cdr3_aa: CASSPGPDRGRGSTEAFF
cdr3_nt: TGTGCCAGCAGCCCCGGACCGGACAGGGGGCGGGGGAGCACTGAAGCTTTCTTT

j_call: TRBJ2-7
cdr3_length: 13
v_call: TRBV6-6
d_call: TRBD1
clone_size: .
cdr3_aa: CASSQTGSNEQYF
cdr3_nt: TGTGCCAGCAGTCAGACAGGGTCCAACGAGCAGTACTTC

j_call: TRBJ2-3
cdr3_length: 13
v_call: TRBV29-1
d_call: TRBD2
clone_size: .
cdr3_aa: CSGEGYSTDTQYF
cdr3_nt: TGCAGCGGGGAGGGGTACAGCACAGATACGCAGTATTTT

j_call: TRBJ1-1
cdr3_length: 12
v_call: TRBV7-8
d_call: .
clone_size: .
cdr3_aa: CASSQGILEAFF
cdr3_nt: TGTGCCAGCAGCCAGGGTATACTTGAAGCTTTCTTT

j_call: TRBJ1-2
cdr3_length: 14
v_call: TRBV14
d_call: .
clone_size: .
cdr3_aa: CASSQGPSQGGYTF
cdr3_nt: TGTGCCAGCAGCCAAGGCCCGAGCCAGGGGGGCTACACCTTC

j_call: TRBJ1-3
cdr3_length: 15
v_call: TRBV5-1
d_call: TRBD1
clone_size: .
cdr3_aa: CASSLAGTEGNTIYF
cdr3_nt: TGCGCCAGCAGCTTGGCGGGGACAGAGGGAAACACCATATATTTT

j_call: TRBJ2-3
cdr3_length: 14
v_call: TRBV9
d_call: .
clone_size: .
cdr3_aa: CASSSLAGTDTQYF
cdr3_nt: TGTGCCAGCAGCTCCCTCGCAGGCACAGATACGCAGTATTTT

j_call: TRBJ2-1
cdr3_length: 15
v_call: TRBV30
d_call: TRBD2
clone_size: .
cdr3_aa: CAWSGGYAGATEQFF
cdr3_nt: TGTGCCTGGAGTGGGGGATATGCGGGAGCCACTGAGCAGTTCTTC

j_call: TRBJ2-3
cdr3_length: 15
v_call: TRBV15
d_call: TRBD2
clone_size: .
cdr3_aa: CATSRGLADTDTQYF
cdr3_nt: TGTGCCACCAGCAGAGGACTAGCGGATACAGATACGCAGTATTTT

j_call: TRBJ2-7
cdr3_length: 17
v_call: TRBV4-3
d_call: TRBD2
clone_size: .
cdr3_aa: CASSQESSGVSSYEQYF
cdr3_nt: TGCGCCAGCAGCCAAGAGAGTAGCGGGGTGAGCTCCTACGAGCAGTACTTC

j_call: TRBJ2-1
cdr3_length: 15
v_call: TRBV10-1
d_call: TRBD2
clone_size: .
cdr3_aa: CASSPGLAGHNEQFF
cdr3_nt: TGCGCCAGCAGCCCGGGACTAGCGGGACACAATGAGCAGTTCTTC

j_call: TRBJ2-3
cdr3_length: 15
v_call: TRBV7-2
d_call: .
clone_size: .
cdr3_aa: CASSLGSLKTDTQYF
cdr3_nt: TGTGCCAGCAGCTTGGGCAGCCTAAAGACAGATACGCAGTATTTT

j_call: TRBJ2-3
cdr3_length: 13
v_call: TRBV9
d_call: .
clone_size: .
cdr3_aa: CASSRDFPDTQYF
cdr3_nt: TGTGCCAGCAGCCGGGACTTCCCAGATACGCAGTATTTT

j_call: TRBJ2-5
cdr3_length: 14
v_call: TRBV7-9
d_call: .
clone_size: .
cdr3_aa: CASSLRTVQETQYF
cdr3_nt: TGTGCCAGCAGCCTTCGGACAGTTCAAGAGACCCAGTACTTC

j_call: TRBJ1-2
cdr3_length: 15
v_call: TRBV4-1
d_call: TRBD1
clone_size: .
cdr3_aa: CASSLQGQGGYGYTF
cdr3_nt: TGCGCCAGCAGCCTCCAAGGACAGGGAGGGTATGGCTACACCTTC

j_call: TRBJ1-2
cdr3_length: 13
v_call: TRBV11-2
d_call: .
clone_size: .
cdr3_aa: CASSLGPGVGYTF
cdr3_nt: TGTGCCAGCAGCTTAGGGCCAGGGGTCGGCTACACCTTC

j_call: TRBJ2-7
cdr3_length: 14
v_call: TRBV11-2
d_call: TRBD1
clone_size: .
cdr3_aa: CASSPGDRVGEQYF
cdr3_nt: TGTGCCAGCAGCCCGGGGGACAGGGTCGGCGAGCAGTACTTC

j_call: TRBJ1-2
cdr3_length: 15
v_call: TRBV6-5
d_call: .
clone_size: .
cdr3_aa: CASSYSIRRTGGYTF
cdr3_nt: TGTGCCAGCAGTTACTCGATTAGGAGAACGGGAGGCTACACCTTC